This T cell receptor beta chain was documented in a study of response to subunit inactivated influenza vaccine (dated by TCRdb to the late 2010s). Regarding the research as a whole: To follow how T cells responded to a trivalent subunit inactivated influenza vaccine, the researchers relied on deep quantitative profiling of the T cell receptor repertoire.

A few counts support this clonotype. Which antigen it targets is not known. There are no base qualities to consult, and no much larger clone falls within one base. The CDR3 covers 17 residues, taking in both the cysteine and the phenylalanine. The read is trimmed to its CDR3 DNA, 51 bases read in frame from base 1. Taken from the germline V gene, the CDR1 and CDR2 loops are ENHRY and SYGVKD. V ends up 0 bases short and J 5 bases short, with an unmatched junction base count of 10. The time point label corresponds to: around 47 days after influenza vaccine administration. Overall study outcomes, separate from this receptor: The authors proposed that each seasonal influenza vaccination may bring in only a limited number of new T cells.

Library creation used RT-PCR. The listed sequencing device is Illumina HiSeq 2500. Clones were called with MiXCR by TCRdb after fastp trimmed the public reads at Q25, and only in-frame beta chains were retained. Under each unique CDR3 protein, matching rows form one entry showing the most common genes and DNA. A total of approximately 500,000 distinct CDR3 sequences appear in this sample, around 13% of them only once. Roughly 14% of the sample comes from the top ten. The rearrangement joined TRBV10-3 to TRBJ2-5, with TRBD2 matching 9 junction bases. The clonotype comes from a man aged 45-65 years who received an inactivated influenza vaccine. Donor details come from another sample of the same person, matched by shared clones. The specimen comprised PBMCs from blood, sampled roughly 45 days after vaccination. The CDR3 reads CAISESRVSGRGETQYF. The sequenced DNA: TGTGCCATCAGTGAGTCGAGGGTTAGCGGGAGAGGGGAGACCCAGTACTTC.